This T cell receptor beta chain was obtained from a study of low-dose radiotherapy and immunotherapy resistance in tumors. CDR1 and CDR2 (germline): SGHNT, YENEEA. The CDR3 is 14 amino acids. Between the trimmed V and J ends, which lost 7 bases and 5 bases, there was a span of 18 bases. With TRAV- and TRBV-specific primers, first-strand cDNA was made, covering the alpha and beta chains. TCR amplification used 15 to 20 PCR cycles, a constant-region primer and a V-primer adapter. A single record per CDR3 protein comes from TCRdb applying MiXCR to the reads. The sample consists of around 76,000 distinct CDR3 sequences, more than 25% of them appearing once. Time point here: before trial treatment.

This TCR was recovered from a female donor with ovarian cancer. V usage is TRBV11-3 and J usage is TRBJ2-7, with unresolved D. The material sequenced was PBMCs, taken before treatment. The CDR3 nucleotides are TGTGCCAGCACTGCCCCTGGTTCGGCAGACGAGCAGTACTTC. Protein: CASTAPGSADEQYF.